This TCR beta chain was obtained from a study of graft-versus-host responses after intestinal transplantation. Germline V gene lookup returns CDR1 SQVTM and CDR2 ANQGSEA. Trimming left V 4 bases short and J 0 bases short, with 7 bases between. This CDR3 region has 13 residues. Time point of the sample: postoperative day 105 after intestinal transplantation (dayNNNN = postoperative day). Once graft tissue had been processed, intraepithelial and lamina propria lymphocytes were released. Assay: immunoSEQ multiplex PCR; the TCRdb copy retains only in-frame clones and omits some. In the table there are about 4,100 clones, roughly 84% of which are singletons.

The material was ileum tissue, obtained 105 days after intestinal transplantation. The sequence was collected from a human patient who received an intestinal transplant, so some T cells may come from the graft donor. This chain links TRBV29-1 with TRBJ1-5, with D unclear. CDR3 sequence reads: CSVARDSNQPQHF. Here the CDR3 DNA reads TGCAGCGTTGCCCGTGATAGCAATCAGCCCCAGCATTTT.